Described below is a single T cell receptor beta chain sequence and its context. Each CDR3 protein gets one entry after TCRdb re-called the 5' RACE reads with MiXCR. The sample consists of fewer than 55,000 distinct CDR3 sequences, over 20% of them appearing once. The sorted Tregs were CD4+CD25+CD127-/low cells. Material for sequencing was Tregs sorted from a lymph node. The TCR sequence derives from a female donor with breast cancer.

For the CDR3, the DNA is TGTGCCAGTAGTATGGGGGACAGCTTCTATCAGCCCCAGCATTTT. Translation: CASSMGDSFYQPQHF. This rearrangement joins TRBV19 to TRBJ1-5; 7 bases are shared with TRBD1. This CDR3 comprises 15 residues. Germline CDR1 and CDR2: LNHDA and SQIVND (reference sequence). V trimming: 3 bases; J trimming: 5 bases; junction bases outside the gene matches: 7.